This T cell receptor beta chain was recorded in a study of blood T cell repertoires in COVID-19. Study details: COVID-19 samples collected from the United States, Italy and Spain covered acute and convalescent phases.

Using immunoSEQ multiplex PCR, the repertoire was profiled, and TCRdb retains in-frame clones only, with some absent. This table has roughly 240,000 clones, about nine tenths appearing once. Unmatched junction bases numbered 10, after V lost 9 bases and J lost 3 bases. CDR1 and CDR2 (germline): SNHLY, FYNNEI. This CDR3 spans 14 amino acids. This clonotype was obtained from a woman between 35 and 50 years old with acute COVID-19. The V and J genes are TRBV2 and TRBJ2-7; 8 positions agree with TRBD2. Sequenced material: PBMCs or T cells enriched from blood (not recorded which). The CDR3 DNA reads as TGTGCCAGTACCGGGGGGGCTCTTGACTACGAGCAGTACTTC. Protein: CASTGGALDYEQYF.